Listed here are 5 T cell receptor beta chains from one sample, sequenced in a study of lung T cells in sarcoidosis with Löfgren's syndrome listed by TCRdb under 2017. Sequencing used an Illumina MiSeq. TCRdb handled the public reads itself, with Q25 trimming in fastp and clone calling in MiXCR, and kept productive beta chains. Each entry is one CDR3 protein sequence, shown with its most common DNA and genes. The sample contains roughly 63,000 distinct CDR3 sequences, about 20% of them found a single time. The ten top clones hold 2.3% of the sample. The sample taken for sequencing was CD4+ T cells from PBMCs. The receptors originated from a human donor with sarcoidosis (Löfgren's syndrome or another form), or a control subject (not recorded which).

This clonotype was counted ten times or more. The V gene is TRBV6-1, the J gene TRBJ2-7; no clear D gene. The CDR3 contains 12 residues. The germline V and J ends were trimmed by 5 bases and 5 bases, with 10 bases remaining between them. The germline V gene encodes CDR1 MNHNS and CDR2 SASEGT. CDR3 in DNA: TGTGCCAGCAGTAAGAAGGTCGACGAGCAGTACGTC. Protein sequence: CASSKKVDEQYV.

The rearrangement joins TRBV6-1 to TRBJ2-3, with D possibly matching TRBD1 (6 bases). This CDR3 region has 16 residues. Germline lookup yields CDR1 MNHNS and CDR2 SASEGT. V lost 6 bases and J 0 bases, leaving 16 bases between the germline ends. The CDR3 here is CASSQDRRPSTDTQYF. CDR3 DNA: TGTGCCAGCAGCCAAGACAGGCGACCAAGCACAGATACGCAGTATTTT.

This clonotype showed up many times. This chain connects TRBV28 to TRBJ2-7; 7 bases align to TRBD1. Germline CDR1 reads MDHEN; CDR2 reads SYDVKM. The CDR3 totals 18 residues. Trimming cost V 4 bases and J 2 bases; bases outside gene matches: 17. CDR3 amino acids: CASSSAGTAKGGTYEQYV. The CDR3 region has the DNA TGTGCCAGCAGTTCGGCCGGGACAGCAAAAGGAGGTACCTACGAGCAGTACGTC.

This clonotype was counted at least ten times. This chain links TRBV12-3 or TRBV12-4 with TRBJ1-1; D is ambiguous. The CDR3 loop spans 14 amino acids. Trimming shortened V by 4 bases and J by 0 bases, and 9 bases separated the two germline ends. CDR3 amino acids: CASSSYGLNTEAFF. The CDR3 region has the DNA TGTGCCAGCAGTTCCTATGGACTGAACACTGAAGCTTTCTTT.

At least ten counts were recorded for this clonotype. J is TRBJ2-3 and V is TRBV7-2, with TRBD2 matching 13 bases. Germline V gene sequence: CDR1 SGHTA, CDR2 FQGNSA. V lost 6 bases, J lost 5 bases, and 5 bases stayed unmatched. The CDR3 covers 15 residues. CDR3 nucleotides: TGTGCCAGCAGGAAACTAGCGGGAGGGGAAGATACGCAGTATTTT. Amino acid sequence: CASRKLAGGEDTQYF.